This TCR beta chain derives from a study of CD8 T cells in Susac syndrome. Turning to this clonotype: The antigen remains undetermined.

This CDR3 contains 16 residues. Germline CDR1 is SQVTM and CDR2 is ANQGSEA. V was trimmed by 0 bases and J by 6 bases, leaving 17 bases between them. When the RNA was reverse transcribed, random hexamers were used with an input of roughly 0.5 to 1 ug. Amplification of TCR beta CDR3 used immunoSEQ multiplex PCR across 54 Vbeta and 13 Jbeta. TCRdb fed the immunoSEQ multiplex PCR reads into MiXCR, producing one record per CDR3 protein. Found here are about 130,000 distinct CDR3 sequences, 90% to 95% of them singletons; the top ten hold approximately 0.12%. Study-level results: The number of individuals included in the study's TCR sequencing and HLA analysis was acknowledged as relatively small.

Through negative isolation, CD4+ and CD8+ T cells were obtained, while TEMRA cells were enriched using FACS. V gene TRBV29-1 combines with J gene TRBJ2-2, with D maybe TRBD1 (6 bases). Sequenced: CD4+ T cells from PBMCs. This TCR was recovered from a human donor in good health. CDR3 DNA sequence: TGCAGCGTTGAAGAGACGGTGGGACAATCACCCGGGGAGCTGTTTTTT. As protein: CSVEETVGQSPGELFF.